This T cell receptor delta chain was recovered during a study of γδ T cells in repeated Plasmodium falciparum infection. At the level of the study: Malian children with intense seasonal malaria exposure were compared with matched Australian children.

TCRdb re-analyzed the multiplex PCR reads via CATT. Found here are about 50,000 delta-chain clones, roughly 2% of them singletons; the top ten hold around 25%. Germline assignment: CDR1 TSWWSYY and CDR2 QGS. This CDR3 spans 13 amino acids. A few counts support this clone. Its specificity is unknown. The protein TCRdb lists belongs to a much larger clone and differs from this DNA's translation at residue 11, which points to a read error; the protein shown is made from the DNA. Vgamma9/Vdelta2+ and Vdelta2-negative gammadelta T cells were flow-sorted from PBMC for bulk sequencing. Findings and limits, study-wide: Waves of new clonotype selection appeared after repeated controlled infections in Vdelta2-negative, largely Vdelta1+, gammadelta T cells.

Sequenced: gamma-delta T cells from blood. The sequence was collected from a pool of human donors (malaria-infected and uninfected, not separated). Called V gene: TRDV1; the J gene was not called. CDR3 nucleotides: TGTGCTCTTGGGTATTACCAGGCCGATAAACCCATCTTT. This translates into CALGYYQADKPIF.